This is a list of T cell receptor beta chains from one sample in a study of T-cell memory formation after mild COVID-19. Each CDR3 protein gets one entry after TCRdb re-called the 5' RACE reads with MiXCR. The sample lists about 350,000 distinct CDR3 sequences; roughly an eighth were seen once. The sequenced sample was PBMCs or a T cell subset sorted from them (not recorded which). These receptors were taken from a man between 18 and 29 years old who had mild COVID-19 (a few samples of this study predate the infection). Cell type and time point are not known. Each CDR3 is given with its conserved first and last residue. A D gene is named only where the DNA matches it firmly. Size is omitted from some rows. Given values are once, few, many or a class for expanded clones.

TRBV5-6	TRBJ2-7	few	.	CASSLRPGNSHEQYF	TGTGCCAGCAGCTTAAGGCCAGGGAATAGTCACGAGCAGTACTTC
TRBV7-2	TRBJ1-5	many	.	CASSLSGGRARNQPQHF	TGTGCCAGCAGCTTATCGGGGGGCAGGGCTCGCAATCAGCCCCAGCATTTT
TRBV7-3	TRBJ2-3	many	.	CASSLKLATDTQYF	TGTGCCAGCAGCTTAAAACTAGCCACAGATACGCAGTATTTT
TRBV7-2	TRBJ1-2	.	TRBD1	CASSRERGQGYTF	TGTGCCAGCAGCCGGGAGAGGGGGCAAGGCTACACCTTC
TRBV7-6	TRBJ2-1	few	.	CASSPESYNEQFF	TGTGCCAGCAGCCCCGAGTCCTACAATGAGCAGTTCTTC
TRBV29-1	TRBJ2-2	.	.	CSVEGGMNTGELFF	TGCAGCGTTGAAGGGGGGATGAACACCGGGGAGCTGTTTTTT
TRBV20-1	TRBJ2-1	few	TRBD1	CSAKEQGAYNEQFF	TGCAGTGCAAAAGAACAGGGGGCCTACAATGAGCAGTTCTTC
TRBV5-1	TRBJ2-1	few	TRBD1	CASSPPPGQGAYEQFF	TGCGCCAGCAGCCCGCCCCCGGGACAGGGGGCCTATGAGCAGTTCTTC
TRBV7-9	TRBJ2-1	few	TRBD2	CASSFGLAGYNEQFF	TGTGCCAGCAGCTTTGGACTAGCGGGGTACAATGAGCAGTTCTTC
TRBV30	TRBJ1-6	.	TRBD1	CACIGTGRYGSPLHF	TGTGCCTGCATAGGGACAGGGCGCTACGGTTCACCCCTCCACTTT
TRBV9	TRBJ2-2	few	.	CASSPGKGGGELFF	TGTGCCAGCAGCCCAGGAAAGGGGGGCGGGGAGCTGTTTTTT
TRBV5-6	TRBJ2-7	.	.	CASTHSGGSKEQYF	TGTGCCAGCACCCATAGCGGTGGGTCTAAGGAGCAGTACTTC
TRBV12-3/TRBV12-4	TRBJ2-1	.	TRBD2	CASSLGLAPSGEQFF	TGTGCCAGCAGCCTGGGACTAGCCCCCTCAGGGGAGCAGTTCTTC
TRBV7-2	TRBJ2-7	few	.	CASSLGSGFGYEQYF	TGTGCCAGCAGCTTAGGATCTGGGTTCGGCTACGAGCAGTACTTC
TRBV4-3	TRBJ2-2	few	.	CASSQDARGLTGELFF	TGCGCCAGCAGCCAAGATGCCAGGGGATTAACCGGGGAGCTGTTTTTT
TRBV6-2/TRBV6-3	TRBJ1-5	.	.	CASSFGVGQPQHF	TGTGCCAGCAGTTTTGGGGTTGGTCAGCCCCAGCATTTT
TRBV7-3	TRBJ2-3	.	.	CASSLSGTGTDTQYF	TGTGCCAGCAGCTTAAGTGGGACCGGCACAGATACGCAGTATTTT
TRBV4-3	TRBJ1-3	few	.	CASSQDGRDSSGNTIYF	TGCGCCAGCAGCCAAGATGGGAGGGATAGCTCTGGAAACACCATATATTTT
TRBV7-9	TRBJ1-2	.	.	CASSLDGTVSYGYTF	TGTGCCAGCAGCCTAGACGGAACAGTCAGCTATGGCTACACCTTC
TRBV4-1	TRBJ2-3	.	.	CASSQEGDSTDTQYF	TGCGCCAGCAGCCAAGAAGGGGATAGCACAGATACGCAGTATTTT
TRBV7-3	TRBJ2-2	many	.	CASSAMGTGELFF	TGTGCCAGCAGCGCCATGGGGACCGGGGAGCTGTTTTTT
TRBV7-2	TRBJ2-7	few	.	CANSQGPTYEQYF	TGTGCCAACTCCCAAGGGCCCACCTACGAGCAGTACTTC
TRBV2	TRBJ2-7	few	.	CATQGGIYEQYF	TGTGCCACCCAAGGCGGGATCTACGAGCAGTACTTC
TRBV18	TRBJ1-2	.	.	CASSPTAAISNYGYTF	TGTGCCAGCTCACCAACGGCGGCAATTTCTAACTATGGCTACACCTTC
TRBV19	TRBJ2-1	.	.	CASSEVQGGSYNEQFF	TGTGCCAGTAGTGAAGTACAGGGGGGGTCCTACAATGAGCAGTTCTTC
TRBV12-3/TRBV12-4	TRBJ2-1	few	.	CASSSGPRAPFF	TGTGCCAGCAGTTCAGGACCCAGGGCACCGTTCTTC
TRBV6-2/TRBV6-3	TRBJ1-2	few	.	CASSMDYGYTF	TGTGCCAGCAGCATGGACTATGGCTACACCTTC
TRBV15	TRBJ1-1	few	TRBD1	CATSSPGTGNTEAFF	TGTGCCACCAGCAGCCCCGGGACAGGGAACACTGAAGCTTTCTTT
TRBV9	TRBJ1-3	.	.	CASSVADSRQAGNTIYF	TGTGCCAGCAGCGTAGCGGACTCAAGACAGGCTGGAAACACCATATATTTT
TRBV5-1	TRBJ2-1	.	TRBD2	CASSESASGGGEQFF	TGCGCCAGCAGCGAGTCGGCTAGCGGGGGGGGCGAGCAGTTCTTC
TRBV2	TRBJ1-1	.	.	CASSQKGGETEAFF	TGTGCCAGCAGTCAAAAGGGTGGGGAAACTGAAGCTTTCTTT
TRBV18	TRBJ1-5	.	TRBD1	CASSPPDRDDQPQHF	TGTGCCAGCTCACCACCCGACAGGGACGATCAGCCCCAGCATTTT
TRBV27	TRBJ1-6	.	TRBD1	CASCWDRNSPLHF	TGTGCCAGCTGTTGGGACAGGAATTCACCCCTCCACTTT
TRBV29-1	TRBJ1-2	.	TRBD1	CSASRPGQGAYGYTF	TGCAGCGCATCCCGACCGGGACAGGGGGCCTATGGCTACACCTTC
TRBV12-3/TRBV12-4	TRBJ1-1	.	.	CASSFIGTEAFF	TGTGCCAGCAGTTTCATTGGCACTGAAGCTTTCTTT
TRBV4-2	TRBJ2-3	.	.	CASSQETDTQYF	TGTGCCAGCAGCCAAGAGACAGATACGCAGTATTTT
TRBV9	TRBJ2-7	many	.	CASSVTEGYEQYF	TGTGCCAGCAGCGTGACCGAAGGATACGAGCAGTACTTC
TRBV18	TRBJ2-5	.	.	CASSPDLQETLRF	TGTGCCAGCTCACCAGATCTCCAAGAGACCCTGAGGTTC
TRBV7-6	TRBJ1-5	many	.	CASSDRPGPLDQPQHF	TGTGCCAGCAGCGACCGCCCGGGACCCCTGGATCAGCCCCAGCATTTT
TRBV19	TRBJ2-2	few	TRBD1	CASSTDRATGELFF	TGTGCCAGTAGTACCGACAGGGCAACCGGGGAGCTGTTTTTT
TRBV4-2	TRBJ2-7	once	TRBD1	CASRLTRDRDYEQYF	TGTGCCAGCCGATTAACCCGGGACAGGGACTACGAGCAGTACTTC
TRBV20-1	TRBJ2-1	many	.	CSAPRTGAGEQFF	TGCAGTGCCCCCCGGACTGGGGCGGGTGAGCAGTTCTTC
TRBV29-1	TRBJ1-1	few	.	CSVGNLEAFF	TGCAGCGTTGGGAACCTTGAAGCTTTCTTT
TRBV29-1	TRBJ2-1	many	TRBD2	CSVNVMRGGLNEQFF	TGCAGCGTTAACGTAATGCGGGGGGGCCTGAATGAGCAGTTCTTC
TRBV7-3	TRBJ2-1	.	.	CASSSAGLRSYNEQFF	TGTGCCAGCAGCTCCGCGGGACTTCGATCCTACAATGAGCAGTTCTTC
TRBV21-1	TRBJ1-5	few	.	CASSKLGVRPQHF	TGTGCCAGCAGCAAACTGGGGGTGCGGCCCCAGCATTTT